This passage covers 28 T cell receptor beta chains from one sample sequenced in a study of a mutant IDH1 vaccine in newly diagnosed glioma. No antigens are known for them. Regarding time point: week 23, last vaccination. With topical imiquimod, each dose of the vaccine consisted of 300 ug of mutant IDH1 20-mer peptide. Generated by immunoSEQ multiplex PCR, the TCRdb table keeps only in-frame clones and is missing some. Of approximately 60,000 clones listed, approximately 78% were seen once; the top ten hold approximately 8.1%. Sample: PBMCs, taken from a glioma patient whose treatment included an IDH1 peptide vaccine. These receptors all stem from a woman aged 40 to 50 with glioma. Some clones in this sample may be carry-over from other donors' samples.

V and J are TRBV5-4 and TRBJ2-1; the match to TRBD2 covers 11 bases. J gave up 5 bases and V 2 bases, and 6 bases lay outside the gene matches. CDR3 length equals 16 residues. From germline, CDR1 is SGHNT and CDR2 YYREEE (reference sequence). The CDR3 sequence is CASSFRLAGLDNEQFF. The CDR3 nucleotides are TGTGCCAGCAGCTTTAGACTAGCGGGGTTGGACAATGAGCAGTTCTTC.

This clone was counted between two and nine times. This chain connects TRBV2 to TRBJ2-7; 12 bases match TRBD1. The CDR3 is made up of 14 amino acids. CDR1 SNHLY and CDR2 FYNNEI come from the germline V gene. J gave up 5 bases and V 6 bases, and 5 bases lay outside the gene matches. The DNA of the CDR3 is TGTGCCAGCAGCCGGGACAGGGGGCGCGACGAGCAGTACTTC. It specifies CASSRDRGRDEQYF.

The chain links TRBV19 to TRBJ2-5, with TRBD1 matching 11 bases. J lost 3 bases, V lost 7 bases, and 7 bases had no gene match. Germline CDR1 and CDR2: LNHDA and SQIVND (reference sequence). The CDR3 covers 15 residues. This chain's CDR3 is CASTPGGQGEETQYF. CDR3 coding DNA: TGTGCCAGTACCCCCGGGGGACAGGGGGAAGAGACCCAGTACTTC.

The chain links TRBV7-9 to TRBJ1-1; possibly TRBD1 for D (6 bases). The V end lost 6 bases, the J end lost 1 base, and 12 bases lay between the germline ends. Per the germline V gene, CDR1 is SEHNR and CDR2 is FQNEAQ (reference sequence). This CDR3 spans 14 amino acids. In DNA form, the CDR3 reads TGTGCCAGCAGTCTACAGGGTAAGAACACTGAAGCTTTCTTT. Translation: CASSLQGKNTEAFF.

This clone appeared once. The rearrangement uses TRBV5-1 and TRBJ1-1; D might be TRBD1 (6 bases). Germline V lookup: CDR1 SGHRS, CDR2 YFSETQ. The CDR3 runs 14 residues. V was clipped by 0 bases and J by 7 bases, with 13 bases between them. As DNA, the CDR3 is TGCGCCAGCAGCTTGGCAACTGGACAGAGTGAAGCTTTCTTT. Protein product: CASSLATGQSEAFF.

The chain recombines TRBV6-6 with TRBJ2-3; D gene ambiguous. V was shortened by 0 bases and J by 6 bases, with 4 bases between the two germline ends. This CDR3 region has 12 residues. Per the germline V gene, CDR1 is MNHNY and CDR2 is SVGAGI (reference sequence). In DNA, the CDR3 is TGTGCCAGCAGTTACTCGAGTGATACGCAGTATTTT. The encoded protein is CASSYSSDTQYF.

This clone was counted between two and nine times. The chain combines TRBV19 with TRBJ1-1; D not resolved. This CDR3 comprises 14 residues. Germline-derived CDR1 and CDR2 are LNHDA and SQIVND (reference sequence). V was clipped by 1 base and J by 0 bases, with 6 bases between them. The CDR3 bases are TGTGCCAGTAGTATAGCGGGGATGAACACTGAAGCTTTCTTT. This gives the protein CASSIAGMNTEAFF.

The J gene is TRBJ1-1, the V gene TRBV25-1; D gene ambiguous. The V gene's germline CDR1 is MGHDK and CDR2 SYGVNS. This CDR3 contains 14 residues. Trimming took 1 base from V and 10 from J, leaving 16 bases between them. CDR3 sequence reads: CASSELGLLGRAFF. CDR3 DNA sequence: TGTGCCAGCAGTGAATTAGGCCTACTAGGGAGAGCTTTCTTT.

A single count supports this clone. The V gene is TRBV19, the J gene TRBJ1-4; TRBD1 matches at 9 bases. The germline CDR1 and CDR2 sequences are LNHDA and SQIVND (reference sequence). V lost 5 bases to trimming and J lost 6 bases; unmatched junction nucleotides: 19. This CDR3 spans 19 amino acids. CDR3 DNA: TGTGCCAGTAGTGCTTCTAGAGGACAGGGGCTCGGGGGTTATGAAAAACTGTTTTTT. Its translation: CASSASRGQGLGGYEKLFF.

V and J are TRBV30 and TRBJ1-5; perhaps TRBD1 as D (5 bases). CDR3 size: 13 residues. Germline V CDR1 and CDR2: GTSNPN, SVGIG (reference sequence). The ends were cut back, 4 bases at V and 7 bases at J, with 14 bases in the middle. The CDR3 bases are TGTGCCTGGACGGCCAGGGAAGGCCAGCCCCAGCATTTT. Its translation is CAWTAREGQPQHF.

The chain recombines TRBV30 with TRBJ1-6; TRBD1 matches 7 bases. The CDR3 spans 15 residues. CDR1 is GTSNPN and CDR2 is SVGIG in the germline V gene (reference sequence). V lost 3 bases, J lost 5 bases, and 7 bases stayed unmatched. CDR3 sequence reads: CAWRRDSQNNSPLHF. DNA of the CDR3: TGTGCCTGGAGGCGGGACAGCCAGAATAATTCACCCCTCCACTTT.

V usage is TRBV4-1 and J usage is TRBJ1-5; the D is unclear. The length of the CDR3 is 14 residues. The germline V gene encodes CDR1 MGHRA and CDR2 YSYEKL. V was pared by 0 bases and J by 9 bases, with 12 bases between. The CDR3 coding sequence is TGCGCCAGCAGCCAAGAAATACGGGGTCCGCCCCAGCATTTT. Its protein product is CASSQEIRGPPQHF.

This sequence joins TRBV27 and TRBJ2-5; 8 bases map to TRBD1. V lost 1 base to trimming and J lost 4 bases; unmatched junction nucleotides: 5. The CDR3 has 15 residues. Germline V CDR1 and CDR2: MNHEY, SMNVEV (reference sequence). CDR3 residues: CASSLFPTGGETQYF. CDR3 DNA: TGTGCCAGCAGTTTATTCCCAACAGGGGGAGAGACCCAGTACTTC.

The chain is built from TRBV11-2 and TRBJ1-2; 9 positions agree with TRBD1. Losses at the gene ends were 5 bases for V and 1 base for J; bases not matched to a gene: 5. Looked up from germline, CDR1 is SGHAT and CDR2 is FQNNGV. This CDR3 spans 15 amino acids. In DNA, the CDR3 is TGTGCCAGCAGCCTTCGGGACAGGGTTAACTATGGCTACACCTTC. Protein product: CASSLRDRVNYGYTF.

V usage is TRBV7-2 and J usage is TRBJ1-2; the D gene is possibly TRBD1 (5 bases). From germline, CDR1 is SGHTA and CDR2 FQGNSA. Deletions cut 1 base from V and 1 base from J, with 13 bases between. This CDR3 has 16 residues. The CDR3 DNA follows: TGTGCCAGCAGCTTAGATGCAGGGAGGAGTAACTATGGCTACACCTTC. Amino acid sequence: CASSLDAGRSNYGYTF.

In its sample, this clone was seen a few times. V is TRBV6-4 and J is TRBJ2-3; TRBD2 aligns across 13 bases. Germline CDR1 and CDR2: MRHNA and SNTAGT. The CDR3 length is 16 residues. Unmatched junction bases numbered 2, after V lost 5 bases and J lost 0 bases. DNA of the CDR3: TGTGCCAGCAGTAAGGGACTAGCGGGGAGCACAGATACGCAGTATTTT. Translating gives CASSKGLAGSTDTQYF.

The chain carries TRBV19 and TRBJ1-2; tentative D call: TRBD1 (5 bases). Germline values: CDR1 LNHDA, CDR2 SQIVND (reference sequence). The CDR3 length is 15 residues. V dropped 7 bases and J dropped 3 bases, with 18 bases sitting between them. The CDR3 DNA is TGTGCCAGTAACCCCGGCGGGGGGAATGACTATGGCTACACCTTC. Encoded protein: CASNPGGGNDYGYTF. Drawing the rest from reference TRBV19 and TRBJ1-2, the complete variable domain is DGGITQSPKYLFRKEGQNVTLSCEQNLNHDAMYWYRQDPGQGLRLIYYSQIVNDFQKGDIAEGYSVSREKKESFPLTVTSAQKNPTAFYLCASNPGGGNDYGYTFGSGTRLTVV.

CDR3 amino acids: CASSPPLSGEVGELFF. The DNA of the CDR3 is TGCGCCAGCAGCCCTCCCCTTAGCGGGGAAGTCGGGGAGCTGTTTTTT. J is TRBJ2-2 and V is TRBV5-1; 8 bases are shared with TRBD2. This CDR3 is 16 amino acids long. Trimming removed 4 bases from V and 7 bases from J; junction bases left unmatched: 12. Germline lookup yields CDR1 SGHRS and CDR2 YFSETQ.

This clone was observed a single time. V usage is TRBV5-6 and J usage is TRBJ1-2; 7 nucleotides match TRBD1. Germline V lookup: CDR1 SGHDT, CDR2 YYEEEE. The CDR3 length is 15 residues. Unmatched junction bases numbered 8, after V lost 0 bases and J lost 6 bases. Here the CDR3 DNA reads TGTGCCAGCAGCTTGGTTAACAGGGGAAAAGATGGCTACACCTTC. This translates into CASSLVNRGKDGYTF.

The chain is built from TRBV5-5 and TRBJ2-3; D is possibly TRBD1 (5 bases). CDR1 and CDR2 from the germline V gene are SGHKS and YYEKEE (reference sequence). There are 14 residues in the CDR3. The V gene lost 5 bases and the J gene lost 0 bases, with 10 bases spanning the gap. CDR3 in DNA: TGTGCCAGCAGAGTTGGGGCTAGCACAGATACGCAGTATTTT. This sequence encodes CASRVGASTDTQYF.

The CDR3 DNA sequence: TGCAGCGCCAGGGGGACAGGGGATCAAGAGACCCAGTACTTC. This translates into CSARGTGDQETQYF. This chain links TRBV29-1 with TRBJ2-5, with TRBD1 matching 10 bases. The CDR3 has 14 amino acids. Germline V gives CDR1 SQVTM, CDR2 ANQGSEA. The J segment lost 2 bases and the V segment lost 7 bases, leaving 7 bases of the junction unmatched.

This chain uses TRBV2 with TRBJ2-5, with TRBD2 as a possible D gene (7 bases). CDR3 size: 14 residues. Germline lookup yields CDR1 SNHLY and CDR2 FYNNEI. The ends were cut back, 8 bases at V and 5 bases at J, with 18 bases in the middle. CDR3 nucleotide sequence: TGTGCCAGCGGGGGGGGGCATACGGGCGAGACCCAGTACTTC. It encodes CASGGGHTGETQYF.

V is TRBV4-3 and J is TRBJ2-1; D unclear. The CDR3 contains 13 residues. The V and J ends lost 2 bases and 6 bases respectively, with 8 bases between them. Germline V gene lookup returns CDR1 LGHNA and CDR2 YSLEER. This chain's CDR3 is CASSQYTGNEQFF. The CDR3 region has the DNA TGCGCCAGCAGCCAATATACGGGCAATGAGCAGTTCTTC.

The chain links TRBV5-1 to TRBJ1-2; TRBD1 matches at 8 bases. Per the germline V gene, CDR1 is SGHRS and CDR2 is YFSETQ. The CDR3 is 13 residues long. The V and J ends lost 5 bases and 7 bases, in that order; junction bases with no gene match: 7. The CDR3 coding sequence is TGCGCCAGCAGAACCGGACAGGGTGTTGGCTACACCTTC. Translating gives CASRTGQGVGYTF.

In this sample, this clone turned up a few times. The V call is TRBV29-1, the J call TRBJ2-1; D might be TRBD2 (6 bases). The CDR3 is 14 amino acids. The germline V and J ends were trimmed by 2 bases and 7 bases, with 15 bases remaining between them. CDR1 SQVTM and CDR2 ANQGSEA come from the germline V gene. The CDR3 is CSVERAGRRNEQFF. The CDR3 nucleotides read TGCAGCGTTGAAAGGGCAGGGAGGAGGAATGAGCAGTTCTTC.

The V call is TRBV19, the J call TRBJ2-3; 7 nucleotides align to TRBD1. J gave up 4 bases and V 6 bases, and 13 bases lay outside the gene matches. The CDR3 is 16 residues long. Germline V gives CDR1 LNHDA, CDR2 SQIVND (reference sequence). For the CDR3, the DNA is TGTGCCAGTAGCCCCGCTCGAGGGGGCTGGGCAGATACGCAGTATTTT. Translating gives CASSPARGGWADTQYF.

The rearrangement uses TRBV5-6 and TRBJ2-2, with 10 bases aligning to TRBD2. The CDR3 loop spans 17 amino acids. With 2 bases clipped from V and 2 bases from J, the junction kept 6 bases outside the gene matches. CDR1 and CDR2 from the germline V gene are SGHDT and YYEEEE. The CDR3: CASSFLAGVRNTGELFF. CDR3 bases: TGTGCCAGCAGCTTCCTAGCGGGGGTGCGAAACACCGGGGAGCTGTTTTTT.

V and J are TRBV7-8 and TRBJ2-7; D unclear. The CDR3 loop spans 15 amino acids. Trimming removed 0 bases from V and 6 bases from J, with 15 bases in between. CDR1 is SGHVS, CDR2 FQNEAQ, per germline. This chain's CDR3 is CASSLALPALREQYF. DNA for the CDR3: TGTGCCAGCAGCTTAGCGCTTCCGGCCCTCCGCGAGCAGTACTTC.